A single T cell receptor (beta chain) is shown here with its context. This clone came up a few times. It has no known antigen specificity. No base quality information exists; no much larger clone differs at one position. The sample comes from a study of CD8+ T cells in alopecia areata (dated by TCRdb to the late 2010s). Study-wide context: The treated patients took part in an open-label pilot trial in which moderate-to-severe alopecia areata was treated with oral tofacitinib at 5 to 10 mg twice daily. Tofacitinib was given for 6 to 18 months, followed by 6 months of follow-up off drug to assess delayed response and recurrence. Biopsies were taken from tofacitinib-treated patients at baseline and at 4 and 24 weeks of treatment, and a later scalp biopsy was taken in several of the tofacitinib-treated patients. Scalp tissue and sorted CD4+ and CD8+ peripheral blood T cells from patchy and totalis/universalis alopecia areata patients and from healthy controls were covered by human TCRbeta sequencing. RNA came from the PAXgene miRNA kit for fixed scalp, the miRNeasy kit for PBMCs, and the RNeasy kit for mouse skin. To study T cell clonal expansion in alopecia areata, the researchers applied high-throughput TCRbeta sequencing to both the C3H/HeJ mouse model and human patients. Clonality in the scalp was compared among normal scalp (n=4), patchy alopecia areata scalp (n=8), and alopecia totalis/universalis scalp (n=8). TCRbeta CDR3 regions were amplified by immunoSEQ multiplex PCR with 35 Vbeta forward and 13 Jbeta reverse primers. What the research found in general, with its limitations: Lesional scalp, especially in alopecia totalis/universalis, showed higher clonality and more expanded CD8+ clones than normal scalp, suggesting antigenic drive. Scalp TCR repertoire analysis is complicated because resident alphabeta T cells in normal human skin are also sequenced, whereas mouse skin is dominated by gammadelta T cells. Shared TCR sequences between patients were less evident than in mice, which may be partly attributable to HLA diversity in the patient population.

Trimming accounts for 3 bases at V and 3 bases at J, while the number of junction bases matched to no gene is 6. The CDR3 starts with the cysteine, ends with the phenylalanine, and has 14 residues. The CDR3 DNA has 42 bases and is translated from base 1. In the germline V gene, CDR1 corresponds to SGDLS and CDR2 to YYNGEE. Lesional scalp punch biopsies and peripheral blood were obtained from alopecia areata patients. PBMCs were isolated by density centrifugation and stained for CD3, CD4 and CD8, after which CD4+ and CD8+ T cells were sorted on a FACSAria. Preparation of the library involved the immunoSEQ multiplex PCR assay. To provide template for TCR sequencing, every sample had RNA extracted and reverse transcribed into cDNA. SuperScript III was used to make first-strand cDNA, primed with a 2:1 mix of oligo-dT and random hexamers. A synthetic immune receptor repertoire was used to measure amplification bias, and any remaining bias was corrected computationally. Turning to the authors' computational methods: After raw reads were preprocessed to remove errors, the CDR3 was defined following IMGT conventions as running from the conserved cysteine to phenylalanine. Clonality was computed by normalizing Shannon entropy by log2 of the number of productive unique TCRs and subtracting the result from 1. Whether scalp clones were CD4 or CD8 was inferred by matching scalp TCRbeta sequences against CD4 and CD8 repertoires sorted from blood. Not all clones reach the TCRdb copy of this immuneACCESS table, which keeps in-frame sequences only. Checked studies attribute under half of the gap to unresolved V genes and leave the rest unexplained. V and J calls and clone size are those listed in that table; D and trimming were worked out from the DNA. Counted in this sample were about 98,000 clones; 40% to 55% of them appeared once. The ten biggest clones cover 0.6% to 0.85% of the sample.

The clonotype originates from a human donor with alopecia areata. The sample consisted of CD4+ T cells sorted from blood. The V and J genes are TRBV9 and TRBJ2-7, with TRBD2 matching 7 junction bases. The CDR3 protein is CASSETSTDYEQYF. The nucleotide sequence is TGTGCCAGCAGCGAGACTAGCACCGACTACGAGCAGTACTTC. Reference TRBV9 and TRBJ2-7 proteins supply the regions before and after the CDR3; the full variable domain is: DSGVTQTPKHLITATGQRVTLRCSPRSGDLSVYWYQQSLDQGLQFLIQYYNGEERAKGNILERFSAQQFPDLHSELNLSSLELGDSALYFCASSETSTDYEQYFGPGTRLTVT.